This T cell receptor (beta chain) was observed in a study of cytomegalovirus exposure and HLA in healthy donors. About the study: Prior work identified around 110 million unique TCR beta sequences in 190 million or so T cells.

Broader study findings: Published work reported that the classifier diagnosed cytomegalovirus status with high specificity and sensitivity. Later on, analysis showed that most CMV-associated TCR beta chains appeared to be HLA-restricted.

The PCR employed 60 Vbeta primers together with 13 Jbeta primers. Here immunoSEQ multiplex PCR was the method, and the copy in TCRdb shows in-frame clones only, minus some. This table holds roughly 120,000 clones, approximately 80% found once. A word on this clone: Its antigen is undetermined.

The CDR3 extends over 13 amino acids. V lost 3 bases and J lost 6; bases outside the gene matches: 1. Per the germline V gene, CDR1 is MGHRA and CDR2 is YSYEKL. This chain links TRBV4-1 with TRBJ1-5, with 8 positions matching TRBD1. This clonotype was obtained from a man between 18 and 29 years old in good health and CMV-seronegative. Sequencing was carried out using PBMCs. DNA of the CDR3: TGCGCCAGCAGCCATGACAGGGGTCAGCCCCAGCATTTT. Protein: CASSHDRGQPQHF.